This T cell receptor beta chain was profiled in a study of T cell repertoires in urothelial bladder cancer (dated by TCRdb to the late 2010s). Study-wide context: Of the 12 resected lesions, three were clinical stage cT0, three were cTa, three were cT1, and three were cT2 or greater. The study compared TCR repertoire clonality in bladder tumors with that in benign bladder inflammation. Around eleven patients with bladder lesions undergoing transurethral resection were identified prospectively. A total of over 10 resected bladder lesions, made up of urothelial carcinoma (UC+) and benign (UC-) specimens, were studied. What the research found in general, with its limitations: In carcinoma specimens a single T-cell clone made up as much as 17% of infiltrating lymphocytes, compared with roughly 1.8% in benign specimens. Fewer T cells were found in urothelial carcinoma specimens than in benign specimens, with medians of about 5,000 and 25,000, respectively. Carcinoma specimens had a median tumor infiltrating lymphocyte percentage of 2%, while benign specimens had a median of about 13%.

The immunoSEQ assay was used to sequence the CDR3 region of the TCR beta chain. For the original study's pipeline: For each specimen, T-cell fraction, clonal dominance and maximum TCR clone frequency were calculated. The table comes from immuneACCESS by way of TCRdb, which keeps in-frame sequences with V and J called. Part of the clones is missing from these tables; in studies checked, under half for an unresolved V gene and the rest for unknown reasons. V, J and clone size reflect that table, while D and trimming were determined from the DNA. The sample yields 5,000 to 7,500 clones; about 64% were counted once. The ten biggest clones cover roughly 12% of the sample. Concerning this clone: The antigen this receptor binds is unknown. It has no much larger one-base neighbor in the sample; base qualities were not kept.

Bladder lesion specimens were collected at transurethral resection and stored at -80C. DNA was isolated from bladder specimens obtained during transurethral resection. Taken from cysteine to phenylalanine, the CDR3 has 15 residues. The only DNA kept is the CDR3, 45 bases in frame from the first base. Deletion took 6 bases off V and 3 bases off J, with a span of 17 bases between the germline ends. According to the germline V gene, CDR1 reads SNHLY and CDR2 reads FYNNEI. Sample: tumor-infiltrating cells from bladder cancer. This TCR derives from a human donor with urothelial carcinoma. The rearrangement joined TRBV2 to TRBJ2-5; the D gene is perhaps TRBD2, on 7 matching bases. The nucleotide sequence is TGTGCCAGCAGCCTAGAGGGGGGGCGTAAAGAGACCCAGTACTTC. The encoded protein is CASSLEGGRKETQYF.